A single sample is the source of the 17 T cell receptor beta chains below, sequenced in a study of regulatory T cells in long-lasting Graves disease. Building the TCR beta libraries relied on iRepertoire HTBI primers, and CDR3 regions underwent Arm-PCR. TCRdb processed the multiplex PCR reads anew with MiXCR; each CDR3 protein has one entry. The sample consists of 400,000 to 450,000 distinct CDR3 sequences, more than 12% of them appearing once. The sample's time point: newly diagnosed GD, antithyroid drugs for less than 3 months. Construction of the TCR library relied on RNA isolated from PBMCs. These data were also reused for a study on T cells in Graves' hyperthyroidism and ophthalmopathy.

The sample in question was peripheral blood mononuclear cells (PBMCs), obtained at new diagnosis, from a patient treated with antithyroid drugs. These receptor sequences come from a woman aged 25 to 45 with Graves disease.

In this sample, this clonotype turned up many times. V usage is TRBV2 and J usage is TRBJ1-2; a possible D gene is TRBD1 (5 bases). This CDR3 comprises 12 residues. The V gene's germline CDR1 is SNHLY and CDR2 FYNNEI. V was shortened by 3 bases and J by 4 bases, with 6 bases between the two germline ends. This chain's CDR3 is CASSDRAYGYTF. The CDR3 nucleotides read TGTGCCAGCAGTGACAGGGCCTATGGCTACACCTTC.

Worth noting for this clonotype: With a far larger clone one base away, a read error is the likely cause. CDR3 amino acids: CAGSLQGLNTEAFF. The CDR3 nucleotides read TGTGCCGGCAGTCTACAGGGATTGAACACTGAAGCTTTCTTT. V usage is TRBV11-2 and J usage is TRBJ1-1, with D possibly TRBD1 on 6 matching bases. This CDR3 is 14 amino acids long. Germline-derived CDR1 and CDR2 are SGHAT and FQNNGV.

CDR3 protein: CATSRGGRAGNEQFF. CDR3 nucleotide sequence: TGTGCCACCAGCAGAGGAGGGAGGGCCGGGAATGAGCAGTTCTTC. V gene TRBV15 combines with J gene TRBJ2-1; 7 nucleotides agree with TRBD2. V lost 1 base, J lost 7 bases, and 7 bases stayed unmatched. The CDR3 length is 15 residues. Germline CDR1 LNHNV, CDR2 YYDKDF (reference sequence).

This clonotype occurred a few times. V usage is TRBV19 and J usage is TRBJ1-5; a possible D gene is TRBD1 (5 bases). This CDR3 contains 15 residues. With 3 bases removed from V and 3 bases from J, the gap between germline ends came to 12 bases. Looked up from germline, CDR1 is LNHDA and CDR2 is SQIVND (reference sequence). The CDR3 DNA sequence: TGTGCCAGTAGTATTCAGGGACGGGACAATCAGCCCCAGCATTTT. This sequence encodes CASSIQGRDNQPQHF.

This clonotype showed up many times. J is TRBJ2-7 and V is TRBV28, with TRBD2 matching over 11 bases. Germline CDR1 reads MDHEN; CDR2 reads SYDVKM. V lost 5 bases, J lost 2 bases, and 5 bases stayed unmatched. This CDR3 comprises 15 residues. CDR3 region: CASSTLAGGAYEQYF. CDR3 nucleotide sequence: TGTGCCAGCAGTACCCTAGCGGGAGGAGCCTACGAGCAGTACTTC.

This clonotype was recorded many times. The CDR3 loop is CASGSGTAHNEQFF. The CDR3 DNA reads TGTGCTAGTGGGTCCGGGACAGCACACAATGAGCAGTTCTTC. The chain combines TRBV12-5 with TRBJ2-1; 7 positions match TRBD1. CDR3 length: 14 amino acids. Germline CDR1 LGHNT, CDR2 FRNRAP. The J segment lost 5 bases and the V segment lost 6 bases, leaving 7 bases of the junction unmatched.

This clonotype was seen more than once but under ten times. This sequence joins TRBV6-1 and TRBJ2-7; no definite D call. Trimming removed 2 bases from V and 3 bases from J, with 8 bases in between. The CDR3 totals 13 residues. Germline assignment: CDR1 MNHNS and CDR2 SASEGT. CDR3 DNA: TGTGCCAGCAGTGAACTGGGCGTCTACGAGCAGTACTTC. Translation: CASSELGVYEQYF.

This clonotype has a handful of counts. The chain couples TRBV6-2 or TRBV6-3 to TRBJ1-3; weak D call: TRBD1 (5 bases). CDR1 is MNHEY, CDR2 SVGEGT, per germline. Trimming took off 8 bases at V and 4 bases at J, with 6 bases between the two ends. The CDR3 extends over 11 amino acids. DNA of the CDR3: TGTGCCAGCTGGGGGGGAAACACCATATATTTT. It yields the protein CASWGGNTIYF.

This clonotype was counted many times. The V gene is TRBV20-1, the J gene TRBJ1-5; no definite D call. Trimming pared 0 bases from V and 4 bases from J, leaving 10 bases between. Germline V gives CDR1 DFQATT, CDR2 SNEGSKA (reference sequence). The CDR3 is made up of 14 amino acids. Here the CDR3 reads CSARDSPGNQPQHF. The CDR3 coding sequence is TGCAGTGCTAGAGATTCACCGGGGAATCAGCCCCAGCATTTT.

This clonotype was counted ten times or more. The chain carries TRBV3-1 and TRBJ1-2, with 7 bases aligning to TRBD1. The length of the CDR3 is 13 residues. CDR1 is LGHDT, CDR2 YNNKEL, per germline (reference sequence). V lost 4 bases to trimming and J lost 3 bases; unmatched junction nucleotides: 2. CDR3 sequence reads: CASSRGQYYGYTF. The CDR3 DNA follows: TGTGCCAGCAGCCGGGGACAGTACTATGGCTACACCTTC.

This chain joins TRBV30 and TRBJ1-2, with D possibly being TRBD1 (5 bases). CDR3 length: 12 amino acids. CDR1 is GTSNPN and CDR2 is SVGIG in the germline V gene (reference sequence). V was pared by 8 bases and J by 2 bases, with 12 bases between. CDR3 sequence (DNA): TGTGCCGGGCACAGGACGAACTATGGCTACACCTTC. Protein: CAGHRTNYGYTF.

The chain links TRBV9 to TRBJ1-2; D not resolved. With 3 bases removed from V and 6 bases from J, the gap between germline ends came to 12 bases. The CDR3 covers 13 residues. From germline, CDR1 is SGDLS and CDR2 YYNGEE. CDR3 bases: TGTGCCAGCAGCGAGTACCCGAGAGATGGCTACACCTTC. Translation: CASSEYPRDGYTF.

This clonotype came up many times. The chain couples TRBV6-1 to TRBJ2-3, with 7 nucleotides matching TRBD2. After removal of 4 bases from V and 4 bases from J, the junction contained 8 bases not matched to a gene. The CDR3 contains 15 residues. CDR1 and CDR2 (germline): MNHNS, SASEGT. Written as DNA, the CDR3 is TGTGCCAGCAGTGCACCGCGGGAGAGACCAGATACGCAGTATTTT. This sequence encodes CASSAPRERPDTQYF.

V and J are TRBV14 and TRBJ2-7; possible D gene TRBD2, 6 bases. From germline, CDR1 is SGHDN and CDR2 FVKESK. CDR3 length: 13 residues. Trimming took off 1 base at V and 6 bases at J, with 10 bases between the two ends. CDR3 sequence: CASSQALGGEQYF. The CDR3, as DNA: TGTGCCAGCAGCCAAGCCTTGGGAGGCGAGCAGTACTTC.

Many counts were recorded for this clonotype. The chain combines TRBV20-1 with TRBJ2-3; TRBD1 agrees at 7 bases. Germline V gene sequence: CDR1 DFQATT, CDR2 SNEGSKA (reference sequence). This CDR3 is 14 amino acids long. V shed 5 bases and J 2 bases; nucleotides not matched to a gene: 7. The CDR3 nucleotides read TGCAGTGCTGTCCGGGACAGACACACAGATACGCAGTATTTT. Translating it yields CSAVRDRHTDTQYF.

This clonotype was seen ten or more times. As DNA, the CDR3 is TGTGCCAGCAGCCAAGTAAAGGAAACTGAAGCTTTCTTT. Translation gives CASSQVKETEAFF. V gene TRBV3-1 combines with J gene TRBJ1-1, with D hard to call. The germline V gene has CDR1 LGHDT and CDR2 YNNKEL (reference sequence). This CDR3 is 13 amino acids long. V was shortened by 1 base and J by 5 bases, with 8 bases between the two germline ends.

This clonotype has a count of ten or more. CDR3 nucleotides: TGTGCCAGCAGTTTAATCGGAGACCTAATCTACAATGAGCAGTTCTTC. Protein sequence: CASSLIGDLIYNEQFF. The chain joins TRBV28 to TRBJ2-1; D gene uncertain. This CDR3 is built from 16 residues. In germline, CDR1 is MDHEN, CDR2 SYDVKM. Trimming removed 2 bases at V and 3 bases at J, with 14 bases between.